This TCR beta chain is from a study of regulatory T cells in long-lasting Graves disease. Overall study results and limits: Accuracy was possibly reduced by small sample size.

As regards this clonotype: No antigen is known for it.

According to the study, TCR beta libraries were built with iRepertoire HTBI primers and CDR3-region Arm-PCR. TCRdb reprocessed the multiplex PCR reads via MiXCR and lists one record per CDR3 protein. The sample yields approximately 400,000 distinct CDR3 sequences, approximately 16% seen once. The CDR3 is 13 residues long. CDR1 MDHEN and CDR2 SYDVKM come from the germline V gene. With V trimmed by 7 bases and J by 4 bases, 7 bases remained unmatched. Time point here: newly diagnosed GD, antithyroid drugs for less than 3 months. The TCR library was made from RNA extracted from PBMCs. These same data were also listed under a study on T cells in Graves' hyperthyroidism and ophthalmopathy.

The V call is TRBV28, the J call TRBJ2-7; 7 positions agree with TRBD1. This clonotype was sampled from a woman in her 40s with Graves disease. Here the sequenced sample was peripheral blood mononuclear cells (PBMCs), taken at new diagnosis, from a patient treated with antithyroid drugs. The DNA for the CDR3 is TGTGCCAGCAATAGGGGACAGCGTTACGAGCAGTACTTC. Protein product: CASNRGQRYEQYF. Based on the CDR3 plus reference TRBV28 and TRBJ2-7, the full variable domain is DVKVTQSSRYLVKRTGEKVFLECVQDMDHENMFWYRQDPGLGLRLIYFSYDVKMKEKGDIPEGYSVSREKKERFSLILESASTNQTSMYLCASNRGQRYEQYFGPGTRLTVT.